The source of this T cell receptor beta chain is a study of OX40 agonist ivuxolimab in advanced cancers. Whole-study context: Participants averaged roughly 60 years of age (range about 23 to 79) and were approximately 81% male.

V lost 4 bases, J lost 0 bases, and 8 bases stayed unmatched. This CDR3 comprises 16 residues. CDR1 is GTSNPN, CDR2 SVGIG, per germline (reference sequence). Findings and limits, study-wide: Researchers did not establish what antigens the expanded peripheral T cells target.

A remark on this clone: Its antigen is unknown.

The data were produced by immunoSEQ multiplex PCR, yet TCRdb's version contains in-frame clones alone and is incomplete. The repertoire has 40,000 to 45,000 clones, approximately 90% of them found once; the top ten carry 4.7%. J is TRBJ1-4 and V is TRBV30; 7 bases map to TRBD1. The origin of this receptor is an adult with an advanced solid tumor such as melanoma, head and neck, liver or kidney cancer. The sample was CD4+ or CD8+ T cells sorted from blood, taken in a trial of the OX40 agonist ivuxolimab. The CDR3 sequence is CAWIPGTAATNEKLFF. The CDR3 nucleotides are TGTGCCTGGATTCCCGGGACAGCTGCAACTAATGAAAAACTGTTTTTT.